This T cell receptor (beta chain) was retrieved from a study of CD8+ T cells in alopecia areata. It was cDNA, reverse transcribed from extracted RNA, that served as the sequencing template. Sequencing used immunoSEQ multiplex PCR; TCRdb keeps in-frame clones, though not all of them. The sample has 80,000 or so clones; around 61% are singletons. This CDR3 contains 14 residues. Looked up from germline, CDR1 is PRHDT and CDR2 is FYEKMQ (reference sequence). J lost 3 bases, V lost 4 bases, and 5 bases had no gene match. Treatment given: oral pan-JAK inhibitor, 5-10 mg twice daily. Starting from PBMCs, sorting isolated CD4+ and CD8+ T cells.

The J gene is TRBJ2-7, the V gene TRBV13; 8 positions agree with TRBD2. The source material was CD8+ T cells sorted from blood, sampled at week 24, from a patient treated with tofacitinib. This clonotype was obtained from a human donor with alopecia areata. The CDR3 region is CASSSGLALYEQYF. The CDR3 DNA sequence: TGTGCCAGCAGCTCCGGACTAGCTCTCTACGAGCAGTACTTC.